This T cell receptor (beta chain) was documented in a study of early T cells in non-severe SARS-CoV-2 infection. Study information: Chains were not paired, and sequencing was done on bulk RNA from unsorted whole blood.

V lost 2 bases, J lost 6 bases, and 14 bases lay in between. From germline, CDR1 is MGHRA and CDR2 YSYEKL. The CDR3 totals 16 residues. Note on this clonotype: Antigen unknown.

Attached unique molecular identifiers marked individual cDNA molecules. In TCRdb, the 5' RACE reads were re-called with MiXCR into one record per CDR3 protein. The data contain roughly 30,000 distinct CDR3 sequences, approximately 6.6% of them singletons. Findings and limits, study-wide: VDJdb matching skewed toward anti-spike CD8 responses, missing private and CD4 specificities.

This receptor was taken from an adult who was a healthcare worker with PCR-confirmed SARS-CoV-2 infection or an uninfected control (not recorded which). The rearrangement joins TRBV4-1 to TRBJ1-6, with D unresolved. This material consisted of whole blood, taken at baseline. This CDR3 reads CASSQLWGRANSPLHF. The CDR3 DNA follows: TGCGCCAGCAGCCAATTATGGGGAAGGGCTAATTCACCCCTCCACTTT.